This T cell receptor beta chain was sequenced in a study of T cell responses to AZD1222 COVID-19 vaccine. Doses given second, at about 4 or about 12 weeks, were pooled. Produced via immunoSEQ multiplex PCR; TCRdb's table is partial and in-frame only. The sample includes about 120,000 clones, roughly nine tenths seen only once; the top ten take approximately 1.4%. With regard to this clone: Its antigen remains unknown.

The CDR3 has 14 amino acids. The V end lost 1 base, the J end lost 8 bases, and 15 bases lay between the germline ends. The germline V gene encodes CDR1 SGHRS and CDR2 YFSETQ. Study-level findings and limits: Only a handful of AZD1222 recipients were seropositive at baseline. Unmutated variant regions reportedly attract nearly half of all spike-specific TCRs. The repertoires were collected only after the peak T cell response.

The chain carries TRBV5-1 and TRBJ1-2; D unclear. The sequence came from an adult who received the AZD1222 COVID-19 vaccine. The sample in question was peripheral blood, obtained 28 days after the second AZD1222 dose. CDR3 coding DNA: TGCGCCAGCAGCTTGTTATGGATATCAGGAGGCTACACCTTC. This codes for CASSLLWISGGYTF.